This is a list of T cell receptor beta chains from one sample in a study of OX40 agonist ivuxolimab in advanced cancers. TCRdb's copy holds only in-frame clones and misses some; the assay was immunoSEQ multiplex PCR. The table shows around 56,000 clones, with 70% to 80% occurring only once. Sample: CD4+ or CD8+ T cells sorted from blood, taken in a trial of the OX40 agonist ivuxolimab. The receptors were gathered from an adult with an advanced solid tumor such as melanoma, head and neck, liver or kidney cancer. CDR3s include the opening cysteine and the closing phenylalanine or tryptophan. D genes are given only for firm matches. Clone sizes are given selectively: once, few, many, or a class where the clone is expanded.

J	size	V	D	DNA	CDR3
TRBJ1-1	-	TRBV9	-	TGTGCCAGCAGCGTAGGGGTCAGTACGAACACTGAAGCTTTCTTT	CASSVGVSTNTEAFF
TRBJ2-7	-	TRBV5-1	TRBD1	TGCGCCAGCAGCCCCGGGACAGGAAATTCCTACGAGCAGTACTTC	CASSPGTGNSYEQYF
TRBJ1-5	-	TRBV7-2	TRBD1	TGTGCCAGCAGCCTAGGGACAGGTCTGAATCAGCCCCAGCATTTT	CASSLGTGLNQPQHF
TRBJ2-5	-	TRBV16	-	TGTGCCAGCAGCCAATCGGGGCAGGCGGAGACCCAGTACTTC	CASSQSGQAETQYF
TRBJ2-7	once	TRBV11-2	TRBD2	TGTGCCAGCAGCTTGGGTAGCGGGATTACCTACGAGCAGTACTTC	CASSLGSGITYEQYF
TRBJ2-1	-	TRBV10-3	-	TGTGCCATCAGTGAGTTAGGCCTGGACAATGAGCAGTTCTTC	CAISELGLDNEQFF
TRBJ2-7	-	TRBV7-7	TRBD2	TGTGCTAGCAGCCGGGACCCGGGACTAGACGAGCAGTACTTC	CASSRDPGLDEQYF
TRBJ2-7	-	TRBV11-3	-	TGTGCCAGCAGCTTAGATAGAGGGTTTCACAGGAGCTCCTACGAGCAGTACTTC	CASSLDRGFHRSSYEQYF
TRBJ2-7	-	TRBV27	-	TGTGCCAGCAGTAAACAGGGCCCCACGATGCCCTCCTACGAGCAGTACTTC	CASSKQGPTMPSYEQYF
TRBJ2-5	few	TRBV29-1	-	TGCAGCCCCTTCCTCCAAGAGACCCAGTACTTC	CSPFLQETQYF
TRBJ2-7	-	TRBV5-4	TRBD1	TGTGCCAGCAGCTTGAGACAGGGAACCTACGAGCAGTACTTC	CASSLRQGTYEQYF
TRBJ2-3	-	TRBV14	-	TGTGCCAGCAGCCACGAGGTTTATAGCGGACGCACAGATACGCAGTATTTT	CASSHEVYSGRTDTQYF
TRBJ2-3	-	TRBV18	TRBD2	TGTGCCAGCTCACCATTGTTCAGCGGGAGGGCCCGTGGAGATACGCAGTATTTT	CASSPLFSGRARGDTQYF
TRBJ2-5	-	TRBV6-1	-	TGTGCTTTGGAGGAGGCCTCGCGGACCCAGTACTTC	CALEEASRTQYF
TRBJ1-6	-	TRBV6-5	-	TGTGCCAGCAGCTCTGTGGGGAATTCACCCCTCCACTTT	CASSSVGNSPLHF
TRBJ1-5	once	TRBV28	-	TGTGCCAGCAGTCCAACCCTAGACCTTCGACATACCCTATATCAGCCCCAGCATTTT	CASSPTLDLRHTLYQPQHF
TRBJ2-5	-	TRBV28	-	TGTGCCAGCAGGCTAGGGGGAGCCCAAGAGACCCAGTACTTC	CASRLGGAQETQYF
TRBJ1-4	-	TRBV10-3	TRBD1	TGTGCCGTGGGGACAGGAGATGAAAAACTGTTTTTT	CAVGTGDEKLFF
TRBJ2-2	-	TRBV27	-	TGTGCCAGCAGTTTTTTGGGGGAGCTGTTTTTT	CASSFLGELFF